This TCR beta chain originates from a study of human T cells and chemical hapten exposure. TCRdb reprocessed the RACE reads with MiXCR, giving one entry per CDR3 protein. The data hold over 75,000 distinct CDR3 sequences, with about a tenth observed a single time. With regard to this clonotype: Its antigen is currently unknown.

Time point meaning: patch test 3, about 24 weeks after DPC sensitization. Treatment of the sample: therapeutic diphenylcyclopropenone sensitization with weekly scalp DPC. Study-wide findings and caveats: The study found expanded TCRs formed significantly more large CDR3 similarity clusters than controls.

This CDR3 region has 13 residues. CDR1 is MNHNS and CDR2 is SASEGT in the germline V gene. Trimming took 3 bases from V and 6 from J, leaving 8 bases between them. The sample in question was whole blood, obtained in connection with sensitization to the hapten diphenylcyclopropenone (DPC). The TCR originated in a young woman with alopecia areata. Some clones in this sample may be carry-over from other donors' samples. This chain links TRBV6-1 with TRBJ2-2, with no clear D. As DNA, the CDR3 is TGTGCCAGCAGTGAGAGGTTCCCCGGGGAGCTGTTTTTT. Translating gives CASSERFPGELFF.